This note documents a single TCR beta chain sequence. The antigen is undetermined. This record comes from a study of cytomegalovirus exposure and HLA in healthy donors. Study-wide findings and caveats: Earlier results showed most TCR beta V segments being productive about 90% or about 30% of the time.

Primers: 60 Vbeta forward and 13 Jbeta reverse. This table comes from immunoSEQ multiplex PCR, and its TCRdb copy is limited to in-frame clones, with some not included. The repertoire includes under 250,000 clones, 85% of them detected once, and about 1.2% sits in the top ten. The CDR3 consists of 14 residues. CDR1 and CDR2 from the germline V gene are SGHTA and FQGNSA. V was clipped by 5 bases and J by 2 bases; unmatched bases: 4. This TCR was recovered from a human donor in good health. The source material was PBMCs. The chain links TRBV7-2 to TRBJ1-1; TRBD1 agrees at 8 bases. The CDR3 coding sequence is TGTGCCAGCAGCGCACAGGGGGTTAACACTGAAGCTTTCTTT. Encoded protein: CASSAQGVNTEAFF.